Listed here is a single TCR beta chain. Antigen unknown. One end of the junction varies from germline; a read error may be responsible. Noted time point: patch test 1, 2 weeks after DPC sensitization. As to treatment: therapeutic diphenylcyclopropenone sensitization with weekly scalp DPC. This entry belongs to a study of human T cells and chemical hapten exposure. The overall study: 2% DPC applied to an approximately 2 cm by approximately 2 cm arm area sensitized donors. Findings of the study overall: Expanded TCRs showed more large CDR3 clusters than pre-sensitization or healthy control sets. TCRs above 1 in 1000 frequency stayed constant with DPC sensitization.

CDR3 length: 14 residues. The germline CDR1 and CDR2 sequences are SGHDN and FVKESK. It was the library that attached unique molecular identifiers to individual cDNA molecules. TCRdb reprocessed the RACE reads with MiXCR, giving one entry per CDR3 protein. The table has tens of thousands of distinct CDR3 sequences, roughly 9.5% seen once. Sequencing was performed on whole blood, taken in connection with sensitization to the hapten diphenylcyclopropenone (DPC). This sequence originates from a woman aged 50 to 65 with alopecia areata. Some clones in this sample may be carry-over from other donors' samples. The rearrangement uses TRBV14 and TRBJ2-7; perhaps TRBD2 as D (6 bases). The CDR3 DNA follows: TGTACCAGCAGCCAAGATGGGCTAGCGACCGAGCAGTACTTC. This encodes CTSSQDGLATEQYF.